The 15 T cell receptor beta chains below all came from one sample that was sequenced in a study of beta chain features in type 1 diabetes. Reverse transcribing all isolated RNA meant expressed TCRB transcripts were sequenced. Generated by immunoSEQ multiplex PCR, the TCRdb table keeps only in-frame clones and is missing some. The sample records under 25,000 clones, around 50% being singletons. The material sequenced was stem cell memory CD4+ T cells from blood. The receptors shown here come from a man aged 18 to 30 in good health.

Only a few counts were recorded for this clone. The chain is built from TRBV28 and TRBJ1-1; D perhaps matches TRBD1 (5 bases). V lost 5 bases to trimming and J lost 3 bases, with 19 bases between them. The CDR3 loop spans 16 amino acids. Germline V lookup: CDR1 MDHEN, CDR2 SYDVKM. The CDR3 reads CASSPLGGTGDTEAFF. The CDR3 DNA sequence: TGTGCCAGCAGTCCTCTTGGGGGGACCGGGGACACTGAAGCTTTCTTT.

V usage is TRBV10-3 and J usage is TRBJ2-7; D is perhaps TRBD2 (5 bases). The CDR3 consists of 12 residues. Germline assignment: CDR1 ENHRY and CDR2 SYGVKD. The germline V and J ends were trimmed by 8 bases and 0 bases, with 8 bases remaining between them. The CDR3 coding sequence is TGTGCCATCTCGAGGGACTCCTACGAGCAGTACTTC. Residues: CAISRDSYEQYF.

The chain joins TRBV7-9 to TRBJ1-2; 7 nucleotides agree with TRBD1. This CDR3 is built from 14 residues. Germline assignment: CDR1 SEHNR and CDR2 FQNEAQ (reference sequence). After removal of 1 base from V and 4 bases from J, the junction contained 3 bases not matched to a gene. The CDR3 DNA reads as TGTGCCAGCAGCTTAGGGGGACAGTCCTATGGCTACACCTTC. Translation: CASSLGGQSYGYTF.

The chain has TRBV6-5 and TRBJ2-5, with 9 bases that match TRBD1. Unmatched junction bases numbered 7, after V lost 6 bases and J lost 5 bases. This CDR3 is built from 14 residues. Per the germline V gene, CDR1 is MNHEY and CDR2 is SVGAGI. The CDR3 here is CASREQGAGETQYF. In nucleotides, the CDR3 is TGTGCCAGCAGAGAACAGGGGGCCGGGGAGACCCAGTACTTC.

J is TRBJ2-1 and V is TRBV9; 10 nucleotides line up with TRBD2. V shed 0 bases, J shed 0 bases, and the junction held 3 bases outside the gene matches. The CDR3 contains 17 residues. CDR1 and CDR2 from the germline V gene are SGDLS and YYNGEE. CDR3 region: CASSVGASGSSYNEQFF. CDR3 in DNA: TGTGCCAGCAGCGTAGGGGCTAGCGGGAGCTCCTACAATGAGCAGTTCTTC.

This clone came up a few times. V usage is TRBV25-1 and J usage is TRBJ1-4; 7 nucleotides agree with TRBD1. The CDR3 contains 15 residues. Germline trimming cut 7 bases from V and 7 bases from J; bases unmatched to any gene: 12. CDR1 and CDR2 from the germline V gene are MGHDK and SYGVNS. The CDR3 loop reads CASTSEQGISEKLFF. The DNA of the CDR3 is TGTGCCAGCACCTCAGAACAGGGGATCAGTGAAAAACTGTTTTTT.

Only a few counts were recorded for this clone. The genes are TRBV7-2 and TRBJ2-7; D is perhaps TRBD2 (6 bases). CDR1 is SGHTA, CDR2 FQGNSA, per germline. V was cut by 2 bases and J by 7 bases, with 30 bases left in between. This CDR3 has 19 residues. CDR3 loop: CASSLQATVGLATIYEQYF. CDR3 in DNA: TGTGCCAGCAGCTTACAGGCTACCGTGGGGCTAGCGACTATCTATGAGCAGTACTTC.

This clone showed up just a few times. This chain connects TRBV29-1 to TRBJ2-3; D may be TRBD2 (5 bases). The CDR3 totals 15 residues. V lost 4 bases and J 0 bases, leaving 14 bases between the germline ends. CDR1 SQVTM and CDR2 ANQGSEA come from the germline V gene. The CDR3 is CSVVGGGFSTDTQYF. The CDR3, as DNA: TGCAGCGTTGTAGGTGGCGGGTTCAGCACAGATACGCAGTATTTT.

The chain has TRBV7-9 and TRBJ1-3; 12 nucleotides match TRBD1. CDR3 size: 17 residues. Germline assignment: CDR1 SEHNR and CDR2 FQNEAQ (reference sequence). V gave up 0 bases and J gave up 2 bases; unmatched junction bases: 2. The CDR3 coding sequence is TGTGCCAGCAGCTTAGCGGGGACAGGGGGCCCTGGAAACACCATATATTTT. Protein: CASSLAGTGGPGNTIYF.

This clone was seen only a few times. CDR3 sequence reads: CASSLSVQGLLQETQYF. The CDR3 bases are TGTGCCAGCAGTTTATCGGTGCAGGGGCTACTCCAAGAGACCCAGTACTTC. This chain joins TRBV28 and TRBJ2-5, with D possibly being TRBD1 (6 bases). Germline V gene sequence: CDR1 MDHEN, CDR2 SYDVKM. The CDR3 totals 17 residues. V was clipped by 1 base and J by 1 base, with 16 bases between them.

This clone has only a few counts. The chain links TRBV29-1 to TRBJ2-7; D is perhaps TRBD2 (6 bases). This CDR3 region has 11 residues. V shed 5 bases and J shed 5 bases, with 10 bases lying between them. The V gene's germline CDR1 is SQVTM and CDR2 ANQGSEA. The CDR3 bases are TGCAGCGTTCGGAGGGCGAACGAGCAGTACTTC. It codes for CSVRRANEQYF.

The chain has TRBV4-3 and TRBJ2-7, with 9 bases that match TRBD1. V was pared by 2 bases and J by 5 bases, with 7 bases of the junction left unmatched. Germline loops: CDR1 LGHNA, CDR2 YSLEER. The CDR3 has 15 amino acids. The DNA of the CDR3 is TGCGCCAGCAGCCAACCTCGGGACAGGGCCCACGAGCAGTACTTC. This translates into CASSQPRDRAHEQYF.

This rearrangement joins TRBV21-1 to TRBJ2-5; TRBD2 was called by the table and not checked on the DNA. TRBV21-1 counts as a pseudogene. The CDR3 sequence is 16 residues long. This CDR3 reads CASSTRWTSKQETQYF. Here the CDR3 DNA reads TGTGCCAGCAGCACCAGATGGACTAGCAAACAAGAGACCCAGTACTTC.

The chain employs TRBV9 and TRBJ2-7, with TRBD2 matching over 13 bases. The ends lost 4 bases at V and 2 bases at J; junction bases unmatched: 6. The CDR3 covers 16 residues. The germline CDR1 and CDR2 sequences are SGDLS and YYNGEE. The CDR3 region has the DNA TGTGCCAGCAGCATTGCCGGGACTAGCGGGACCTACGAGCAGTACTTC. This translates into CASSIAGTSGTYEQYF.

This clone appeared once. V and J are TRBV5-6 and TRBJ2-5, with 8 positions matching TRBD2. Germline CDR1 and CDR2: SGHDT and YYEEEE. The CDR3 runs 14 residues. V was pared by 4 bases and J by 5 bases, with 7 bases of the junction left unmatched. The CDR3 coding sequence is TGTGCCAGCAGCCCGCCCCGGGGGGGGGAGACCCAGTACTTC. This translates into CASSPPRGGETQYF.